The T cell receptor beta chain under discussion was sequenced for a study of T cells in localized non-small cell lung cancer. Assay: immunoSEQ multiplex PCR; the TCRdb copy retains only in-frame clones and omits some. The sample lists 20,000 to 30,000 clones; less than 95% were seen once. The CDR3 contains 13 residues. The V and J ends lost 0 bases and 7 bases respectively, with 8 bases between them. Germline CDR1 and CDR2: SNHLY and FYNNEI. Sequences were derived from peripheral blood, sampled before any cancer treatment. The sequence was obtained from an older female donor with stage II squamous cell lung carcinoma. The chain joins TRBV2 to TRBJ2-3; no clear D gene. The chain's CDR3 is CASSEAQSHTQYF. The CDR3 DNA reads TGTGCCAGCAGTGAAGCGCAGAGCCATACGCAGTATTTT.